The next 27 T cell receptor beta chains were all read from a single sample in a study of cytomegalovirus exposure and HLA in healthy donors (dated by TCRdb to 2016 to 2017). The protocol used for the library was the immunoSEQ multiplex PCR assay. For the multiplex PCR, a mixture combining 60 forward primers for TCR Vbeta segments and 13 reverse primers for TCR Jbeta segments was used. TCRdb stores this immuneACCESS table with in-frame sequences only. Part of the clones is absent; in the studies checked, under half of the shortfall reflects unresolved V genes, and no reason is known for the rest. This sample has 150,000 or so clones in its table, and about 75% of those were observed once. About 7.6% of the sample belongs to the ten largest clones. Sequencing used PBMCs. These receptors were obtained from a woman aged 40 to 50 in good health and CMV-seropositive.

The V and J genes are TRBV9 and TRBJ2-1; 9 bases map to TRBD2. The CDR3 totals 16 residues. Unmatched junction bases numbered 4, after V lost 0 bases and J lost 3 bases. Per germline, CDR1 SGDLS and CDR2 YYNGEE. The CDR3 is CASSVDRLADYNEQFF. In DNA, the CDR3 is TGTGCCAGCAGCGTAGATAGACTAGCGGACTACAATGAGCAGTTCTTC.

The chain links TRBV7-2 to TRBJ2-7; 13 bases are a match to TRBD2. V trimming: 5 bases; J trimming: 9 bases; junction bases outside the gene matches: 4. The CDR3 consists of 13 residues. The germline gives CDR1 SGHTA, CDR2 FQGNSA. CDR3 coding DNA: TGTGCCAGCAGCCCGGGACTAGCGGGAAGGCAGTACTTC. The encoded protein is CASSPGLAGRQYF.

The V gene is TRBV18, the J gene TRBJ2-1, with 7 positions matching TRBD2. Germline trimming cut 2 bases from V and 3 bases from J; bases unmatched to any gene: 1. Germline V gene lookup returns CDR1 KGHSH and CDR2 LQKENI. The CDR3 spans 14 residues. CDR3 region: CASSPSGDYNEQFF. The CDR3 DNA reads TGTGCCAGCTCACCAAGCGGGGACTACAATGAGCAGTTCTTC.

The chain has TRBV5-4 and TRBJ1-1, with a weak D call TRBD1 (6 bases). The ends were cut back, 3 bases at V and 8 bases at J, with 11 bases in the middle. Per germline, CDR1 SGHNT and CDR2 YYREEE (reference sequence). The CDR3 extends over 12 amino acids. In nucleotides, the CDR3 is TGTGCCAGCAGCTATAACGACAGGGAAGCTTTCTTT. It is translated as CASSYNDREAFF.

This chain links TRBV9 with TRBJ2-3; D is unclear. V was cut by 2 bases and J by 3 bases, with 4 bases left in between. CDR3 size: 12 residues. Germline V CDR1 and CDR2: SGDLS, YYNGEE. CDR3: CASSVVTDTQYF. In nucleotides, the CDR3 is TGTGCCAGCAGCGTCGTTACAGATACGCAGTATTTT.

This clone was recorded once. The chain carries TRBV11-2 and TRBJ2-1; D remains ambiguous. This CDR3 has 14 residues. Germline V CDR1 and CDR2: SGHAT, FQNNGV. V dropped 0 bases and J dropped 7 bases, with 10 bases sitting between them. CDR3 in amino acids: CASSLDLWQNEQFF. For the CDR3, the DNA is TGTGCCAGCAGCTTAGATCTCTGGCAGAATGAGCAGTTCTTC.

The rearrangement uses TRBV28 and TRBJ2-1; no clear D gene. Looked up from germline, CDR1 is MDHEN and CDR2 is SYDVKM. The CDR3 extends over 12 amino acids. V lost 1 base and J 10 bases, leaving 8 bases between the germline ends. The CDR3 region is CASSLSPREQFF. In DNA, the CDR3 is TGTGCCAGCAGTTTATCCCCGAGGGAGCAGTTCTTC.

This clone occurred a few times. A far more abundant clone sits one base away, making this likely a read error. Within the sample, other DNA sequences also encode this same CDR3. This chain connects TRBV5-6 to TRBJ1-4; D is ambiguous. Trimming stripped 2 bases from V and 13 bases from J, with 24 bases between. The CDR3 covers 16 residues. Germline CDR1 reads SGHDT; CDR2 reads YYEEEE. CDR3 nucleotides: TGTGCCAGCAGCTTATACACCGCGGAACCTACTATGCGACTGTTTTTT. Protein: CASSLYTAEPTMRLFF.

The gene calls are TRBV27 and TRBJ1-1; tentatively, D is TRBD1 (6 bases). Germline V gene lookup returns CDR1 MNHEY and CDR2 SMNVEV (reference sequence). The CDR3 is made up of 16 amino acids. V lost 4 bases and J lost 4, with 19 bases in between. The CDR3 reads CASSWAAGADSTEAFF. The CDR3 DNA is TGTGCCAGCAGTTGGGCAGCAGGGGCAGATAGCACTGAAGCTTTCTTT.

This rearrangement joins TRBV4-1 to TRBJ2-1; 9 bases agree with TRBD1. V shed 6 bases, J shed 9 bases, and the junction held 6 bases outside the gene matches. This CDR3 region has 13 residues. Per the germline V gene, CDR1 is MGHRA and CDR2 is YSYEKL. The CDR3 loop is CASSLQGAIEQFF. DNA for the CDR3: TGCGCCAGCAGTCTACAGGGGGCAATTGAGCAGTTCTTC.

The genes are TRBV28 and TRBJ1-5; 11 bases fit TRBD1. CDR1 is MDHEN and CDR2 is SYDVKM in the germline V gene. This CDR3 has 15 residues. With V trimmed by 5 bases and J by 4 bases, 4 bases remained unmatched. The CDR3 DNA follows: TGTGCCAGCAGTACCGGGACAGGGGGTAATCAGCCCCAGCATTTT. Translated, it gives CASSTGTGGNQPQHF.

V and J are TRBV28 and TRBJ1-3; no clear D gene. CDR1 and CDR2 from the germline V gene are MDHEN and SYDVKM. This CDR3 region has 16 residues. V was trimmed by 5 bases and J by 0 bases, leaving 14 bases between them. The CDR3 loop is CASSPDSMDSGNTIYF. The CDR3 nucleotides read TGTGCCAGCAGTCCGGACTCCATGGACTCTGGAAACACCATATATTTT.

The chain carries TRBV30 and TRBJ2-2, with TRBD2 matching 12 bases. Losses at the gene ends were 2 bases for V and 13 bases for J; bases not matched to a gene: 5. Looked up from germline, CDR1 is GTSNPN and CDR2 is SVGIG (reference sequence). The length of the CDR3 is 13 residues. CDR3 residues: CAWSSLAGGSLFF. CDR3 DNA sequence: TGTGCCTGGAGTTCCCTAGCGGGAGGGTCGCTGTTTTTT.

This chain links TRBV5-1 with TRBJ1-1; perhaps TRBD1 as D (5 bases). CDR3 length: 16 amino acids. Germline CDR1 reads SGHRS; CDR2 reads YFSETQ. Between the trimmed V and J ends, which lost 6 bases and 4 bases, there was a span of 22 bases. The CDR3 reads CASNFAPLQGSTEAFF. DNA of the CDR3: TGCGCCAGCAATTTCGCCCCCTTGCAGGGATCCACTGAAGCTTTCTTT.

The chain employs TRBV4-2 and TRBJ1-6; TRBD1 aligns across 10 bases. Germline V gives CDR1 LGHNA, CDR2 YNFKEQ. Trimming cost V 4 bases and J 3 bases; bases outside gene matches: 9. This CDR3 comprises 18 residues. CDR3 in DNA: TGTGCCAGCAGCCGCCACATCGGGACAGGGGACTATAATTCACCCCTCCACTTT. Translated, it gives CASSRHIGTGDYNSPLHF.

The chain carries TRBV11-2 and TRBJ1-2; 9 positions agree with TRBD1. The CDR3 runs 17 residues. Germline V CDR1 and CDR2: SGHAT, FQNNGV. Trimming cost V 1 base and J 4 bases; bases outside gene matches: 10. CDR3 amino acids: CASSLARDRAGGYGYTF. The CDR3 nucleotides read TGTGCCAGCAGCTTAGCCCGGGACAGGGCAGGCGGCTATGGCTACACCTTC.

V usage is TRBV28 and J usage is TRBJ1-4; D is unresolved. This CDR3 contains 14 residues. Trimming shortened V by 7 bases and J by 7 bases, and 16 bases separated the two germline ends. Germline V gene lookup returns CDR1 MDHEN and CDR2 SYDVKM. The CDR3 is CASTVLGRVEKLFF. The CDR3 nucleotides are TGTGCCAGCACAGTACTGGGGAGGGTTGAAAAACTGTTTTTT.

The gene calls are TRBV28 and TRBJ2-3, with 8 nucleotides matching TRBD2. Germline V gives CDR1 MDHEN, CDR2 SYDVKM. CDR3 length: 16 residues. V was pared by 2 bases and J by 6 bases, with 10 bases of the junction left unmatched. CDR3 region: CASSLPLAGQGDTQYF. The CDR3 region has the DNA TGTGCCAGCAGTTTACCTTTAGCGGGACAAGGGGATACGCAGTATTTT.

V is TRBV10-1 and J is TRBJ1-5; D is unclear. Trimming left V 6 bases short and J 0 bases short, with 15 bases between. The germline gives CDR1 WNHNN, CDR2 SYGVQD (reference sequence). The length of the CDR3 is 16 residues. The CDR3 bases are TGCGCCAGCAGCCCCCCCGGTGACTATAGCAATCAGCCCCAGCATTTT. This codes for CASSPPGDYSNQPQHF.

J is TRBJ1-5 and V is TRBV27; D not certain. Germline V lookup: CDR1 MNHEY, CDR2 SMNVEV (reference sequence). Trimming took off 1 base at V and 2 bases at J, with 9 bases between the two ends. The CDR3 is 15 amino acids. CDR3 in amino acids: CASSLWSGGNQPQHF. The CDR3 region has the DNA TGTGCCAGCAGTTTATGGTCCGGTGGCAATCAGCCCCAGCATTTT.

CDR3 region: CASSPETGLNTEAFF. CDR3 DNA sequence: TGTGCCAGCTCACCCGAGACAGGGCTGAACACTGAAGCTTTCTTT. The rearrangement links TRBV18 to TRBJ1-1, with TRBD1 identical over 7 bases. The junction had 4 bases not matched to a gene; V was cut back by 3 bases and J by 0 bases. Germline V lookup: CDR1 KGHSH, CDR2 LQKENI. This CDR3 has 15 amino acids.

The rearrangement joins TRBV29-1 to TRBJ2-1, with 8 positions matching TRBD2. V lost 6 bases to trimming and J lost 3 bases; unmatched junction nucleotides: 7. The CDR3 is 14 amino acids. CDR1 is SQVTM, CDR2 ANQGSEA, per germline. The CDR3 loop reads CSVRAGDLYNEQFF. The DNA of the CDR3 is TGCAGCGTCAGAGCGGGAGATCTCTACAATGAGCAGTTCTTC.

In its sample, this clone was seen a few times. This chain uses TRBV5-1 with TRBJ2-7, with TRBD1 identical over 8 bases. Germline V gene data show CDR1 as SGHRS and CDR2 as YFSETQ. The CDR3 consists of 14 residues. Trimming removed 4 bases from V and 1 base from J; junction bases left unmatched: 4. Here the CDR3 reads CASSPRQGSYEQYF. The DNA of the CDR3 is TGCGCCAGCAGCCCCCGACAGGGGTCCTACGAGCAGTACTTC.

This chain joins TRBV2 and TRBJ2-1; a weak D match, TRBD2 (5 bases). Trimming pared 2 bases from V and 4 bases from J, leaving 15 bases between. Germline V lookup: CDR1 SNHLY, CDR2 FYNNEI. The CDR3 is 16 amino acids. The CDR3 loop reads CASSEHSGRGYNEQFF. The CDR3 DNA reads as TGTGCCAGCAGTGAACACAGCGGACGAGGGTACAATGAGCAGTTCTTC.

V and J are TRBV7-9 and TRBJ2-1, with 7 bases aligning to TRBD2. Trimming cost V 1 base and J 1 base; bases outside gene matches: 10. Looked up from germline, CDR1 is SEHNR and CDR2 is FQNEAQ (reference sequence). The CDR3 contains 18 residues. In DNA, the CDR3 is TGTGCCAGCAGCTTAGGGGGGGGGAGGCTAGGGTCCTACAATGAGCAGTTCTTC. Translation: CASSLGGGRLGSYNEQFF.

The CDR3 DNA sequence: TGTGCCAGCAGTTACCGTCCCGGGACAGGGCACTACGAGCAGTACTTC. As protein: CASSYRPGTGHYEQYF. The V gene is TRBV5-6, the J gene TRBJ2-5; 9 nucleotides agree with TRBD1. TRBJ2-7 explains the end of the DNA better; the J call may be wrong. The CDR3 runs 16 residues. Germline CDR1 and CDR2: SGHDT and YYEEEE.

This rearrangement joins TRBV28 to TRBJ1-4; TRBD1 is a possible D gene (6 bases). There are 17 residues in the CDR3. V shed 3 bases and J shed 0 bases, with 14 bases lying between them. CDR1 is MDHEN, CDR2 SYDVKM, per germline. The CDR3 DNA reads as TGTGCCAGCAGTTTCCAGACAGGCACCGCAACTAATGAAAAACTGTTTTTT. Translated, it gives CASSFQTGTATNEKLFF.